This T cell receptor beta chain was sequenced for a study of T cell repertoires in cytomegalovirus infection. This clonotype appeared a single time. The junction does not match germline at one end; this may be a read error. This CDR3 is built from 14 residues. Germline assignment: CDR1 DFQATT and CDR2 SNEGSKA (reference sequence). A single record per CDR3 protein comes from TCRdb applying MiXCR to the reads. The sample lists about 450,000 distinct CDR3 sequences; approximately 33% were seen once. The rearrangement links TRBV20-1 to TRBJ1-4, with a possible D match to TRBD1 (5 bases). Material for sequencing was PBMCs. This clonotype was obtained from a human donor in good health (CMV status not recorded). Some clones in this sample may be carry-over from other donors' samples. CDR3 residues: CSAKRRGGSETLFF. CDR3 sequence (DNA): TGCAGTGCTAAAAGAAGGGGCGGAAGTGAAACACTGTTTTTT.